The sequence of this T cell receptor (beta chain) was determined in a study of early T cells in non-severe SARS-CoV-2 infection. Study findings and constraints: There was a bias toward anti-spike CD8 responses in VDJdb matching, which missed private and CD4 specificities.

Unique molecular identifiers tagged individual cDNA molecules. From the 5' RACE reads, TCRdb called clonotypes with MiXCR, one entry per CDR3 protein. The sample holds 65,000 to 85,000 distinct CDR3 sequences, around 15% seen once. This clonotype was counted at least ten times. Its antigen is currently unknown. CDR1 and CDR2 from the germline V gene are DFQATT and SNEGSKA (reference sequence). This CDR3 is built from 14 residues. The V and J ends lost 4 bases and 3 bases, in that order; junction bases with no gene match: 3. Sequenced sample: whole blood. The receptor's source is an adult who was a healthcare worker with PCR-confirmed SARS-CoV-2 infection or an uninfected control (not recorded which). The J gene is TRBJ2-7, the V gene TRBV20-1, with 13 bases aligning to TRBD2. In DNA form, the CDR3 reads TGCAGTGCTAAAAGACTAGCGGGGGGCTACGAGCAGTACTTC. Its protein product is CSAKRLAGGYEQYF.